This T cell receptor beta chain comes out of a study of graft-versus-host responses after intestinal transplantation. Study-wide context: All recipients were given anti-thymocyte globulin induction, and tacrolimus and steroids were then administered for three to four years.

As for this clone: The antigen remains undetermined.

Germline V CDR1 and CDR2: GTSNPN, SVGIG (reference sequence). V lost 2 bases, J lost 5 bases, and 3 bases stayed unmatched. CDR3 length: 14 amino acids. TCRdb's table, derived via immunoSEQ multiplex PCR, lists solely in-frame clones and lacks some. In the table there are approximately 100,000 clones, 87% of which are singletons. General study results and limits: Some GvH clones were seen earlier in gut or blood, suggesting intestinal origin.

This receptor was taken from a human donor who received an intestinal transplant. The chain combines TRBV30 with TRBJ2-2; TRBD2 aligns across 9 bases. The sequenced sample was unstimulated CD4+ T cells sorted from spleen or lymph node cells, obtained before intestinal transplant. The CDR3: CAWSTGLATGELFF. CDR3 nucleotides: TGTGCCTGGAGTACGGGACTAGCAACCGGGGAGCTGTTTTTT.